This record looks at one T cell receptor (beta chain) sequence and its context. The record originates from a study of blood T cell repertoires in COVID-19. Across the whole study: Researchers got acute and convalescent COVID-19 samples from the United States, Italy and Spain.

Deletions cut 5 bases from V and 4 bases from J, with 11 bases between. CDR3 length equals 13 residues. CDR1 KGHSH and CDR2 LQKENI come from the germline V gene. Original processing methods: Scientists estimated how many nucleated cells there were by amplifying reference gene primers. Some clones are missing from TCRdb's copy, which holds only in-frame ones; the method was immunoSEQ multiplex PCR. The D gene and trimming were derived from the DNA, and the V and J assignments and clone size from that table. Here the sample spans around 63,000 clones, around 87% being singletons. This TCR was sampled from a man between 60 and 75 years old with acute or convalescent COVID-19. The chain uses TRBV18 and TRBJ2-5; tentatively, D is TRBD1 (6 bases). The specimen sequenced was peripheral blood. The CDR3 sequence: CASSKQGVETQYF. In nucleotides, the CDR3 is TGTGCCAGCTCAAAACAGGGAGTAGAGACCCAGTACTTC.